In this sample, the clone carrying this T cell receptor beta chain is medium-sized (0.01 to 0.1%). TCRdb fed the 5' RACE reads into MiXCR, producing one record per CDR3 protein. The profile covers some 70,000 distinct CDR3 sequences, with 12% appearing a single time and 3.5% to 5% taken by the ten largest. The entry originates in a study of early T cells in non-severe SARS-CoV-2 infection. Unmatched junction bases numbered 4, after V lost 3 bases and J lost 5 bases. CDR3 size: 14 residues. Germline V CDR1 and CDR2: SQVTM, ANQGSEA. The rearrangement uses TRBV29-1 and TRBJ2-2; 9 nucleotides align to TRBD1. What was sequenced was whole blood. This clonotype originated in an adult who was a healthcare worker with PCR-confirmed SARS-CoV-2 infection or an uninfected control (not recorded which). CDR3 in amino acids: CSVEGQGETGELFF. The CDR3 DNA reads as TGCAGCGTTGAGGGACAGGGTGAAACCGGGGAGCTGTTTTTT.